This TCR beta chain was identified during a study of blood T cell repertoires in COVID-19. Looking at the study overall: Sources were T cells, B-cell-depleted T cells, or PBMCs; the material itself was cDNA or gDNA.

This CDR3 is 15 amino acids long. The V gene's germline CDR1 is SGHVS and CDR2 FQNEAQ. V lost 7 bases to trimming and J lost 0 bases; unmatched junction nucleotides: 7. The authors' processing: Researchers report that nucleated cell counts were estimated from reference gene primer amplification. Profiling relied on immunoSEQ multiplex PCR, and the TCRdb table lists in-frame clones only, not all of them. D and trimming come from the DNA, and the V and J calls and clone size come from that table. Of about 220,000 clones in the sample, more than 75% were seen once. The material sequenced was peripheral blood. This receptor was obtained from a woman aged 30 to 39 who had recovered from COVID-19. The chain joins TRBV7-8 to TRBJ2-5; TRBD1 aligns across 8 bases. The CDR3 protein is CASIAKGQDQETQYF. CDR3 coding DNA: TGTGCCAGCATCGCGAAGGGACAGGACCAAGAGACCCAGTACTTC. Together with reference TRBV7-8 and TRBJ2-5, the CDR3 gives the full variable domain: GAGVSQSPRYKVAKRGQDVALRCDPISGHVSLFWYQQALGQGPEFLTYFQNEAQLDKSGLPSDRFFAERPEGSVSTLKIQRTQQEDSAVYLCASIAKGQDQETQYFGPGTRLLVL.